The sequence of this T cell receptor (beta chain) was determined in a study of shared T cell receptors in the human thymus. Clones were read by immunoSEQ multiplex PCR, and TCRdb kept only the in-frame ones, dropping some. The repertoire holds approximately 730,000 clones, with around 85% as singletons. This sample was also put to use in a study of human thymus T cells. That publication notes: The authors found apparently biased V and J gene usage in thymic and blood repertoires. Related work found strong thymic repertoire overlap between unrelated individuals.

Material for sequencing was thymocytes. This sequence originates from a girl less than two years old with a congenital heart defect.

The DNA for the CDR3 is TGCAGCGTTGCGGGGGAGGTGCGATATAATGGCTACACCTTC. Translation: CSVAGEVRYNGYTF. The chain is built from TRBV29-1 and TRBJ1-2; maybe TRBD1 (5 bases). The CDR3 is made up of 14 amino acids. The germline V gene has CDR1 SQVTM and CDR2 ANQGSEA. The V gene lost 4 bases and the J gene lost 6 bases, with 18 bases spanning the gap.